This T cell receptor (beta chain) is drawn from a study of cytomegalovirus exposure and HLA in healthy donors. Trimming left V 4 bases short and J 0 bases short, with 9 bases between. The CDR3 sequence is 15 residues long. Germline CDR1 reads LNHNV; CDR2 reads YYDKDF (reference sequence). Both 60 Vbeta primers and 13 Jbeta primers went into the PCR. Repertoires were generated with immunoSEQ multiplex PCR, while TCRdb's copy carries only in-frame clones and drops some. The table lists over 150,000 clones, around 88% of them singletons. This receptor was taken from a young woman in good health and CMV-seronegative. Sequenced: PBMCs. The J gene is TRBJ2-2, the V gene TRBV15; D is possibly TRBD1 (5 bases). CDR3 coding DNA: TGTGCCACCAGCAAGACAGCCGCGAACACCGGGGAGCTGTTTTTT. Amino acid sequence: CATSKTAANTGELFF.